The present T cell receptor beta chain was sequenced within a study of control samples from healthy donors and cancer patients. Sequencing was performed with immunoSEQ multiplex PCR; in TCRdb, only in-frame clones are kept and a portion is missing. The table records 100,000 to 150,000 clones, over 80% of them present only once. The germline V gene has CDR1 MNHEY and CDR2 SVGAGI. With 7 bases removed from V and 8 bases from J, the gap between germline ends came to 23 bases. CDR3 size: 15 residues. The J gene is TRBJ1-2, the V gene TRBV6-5; TRBD1 might be the D (6 bases). Sequences were obtained from blood. This receptor was identified in a woman in her forties or fifties in good health. The CDR3 nucleotides read TGTGCCAGCACTCAACGGAGGGGACAACAAGGCGGCTACACCTTC. Translating gives CASTQRRGQQGGYTF.